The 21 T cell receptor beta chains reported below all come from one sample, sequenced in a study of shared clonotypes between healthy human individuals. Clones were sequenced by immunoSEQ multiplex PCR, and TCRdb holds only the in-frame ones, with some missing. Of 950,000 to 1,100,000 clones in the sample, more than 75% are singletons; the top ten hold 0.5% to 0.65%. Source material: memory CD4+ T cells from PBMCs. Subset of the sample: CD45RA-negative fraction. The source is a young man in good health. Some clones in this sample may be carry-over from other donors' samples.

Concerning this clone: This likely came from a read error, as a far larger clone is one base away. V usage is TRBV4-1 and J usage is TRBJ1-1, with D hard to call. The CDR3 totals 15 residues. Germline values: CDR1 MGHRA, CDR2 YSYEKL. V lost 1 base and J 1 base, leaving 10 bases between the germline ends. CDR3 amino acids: CASSQAWQTNTEAFF. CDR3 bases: TGCGCCAGCAGCCAAGCCTGGCAGACGAACACTGAAGCTTTCTTT.

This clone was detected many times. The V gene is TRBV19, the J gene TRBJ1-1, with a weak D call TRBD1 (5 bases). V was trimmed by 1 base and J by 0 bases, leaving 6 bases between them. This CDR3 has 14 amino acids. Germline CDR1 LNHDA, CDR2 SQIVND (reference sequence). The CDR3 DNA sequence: TGTGCCAGTAGTATAGGGGGCGTGAACACTGAAGCTTTCTTT. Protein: CASSIGGVNTEAFF.

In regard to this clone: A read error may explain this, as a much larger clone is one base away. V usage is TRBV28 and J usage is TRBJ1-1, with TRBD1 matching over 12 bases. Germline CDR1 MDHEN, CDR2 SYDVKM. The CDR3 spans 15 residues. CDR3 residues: CACSVGQGARTEAFF. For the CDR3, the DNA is TGTGCCTGCAGTGTGGGACAGGGGGCGCGTACTGAAGCTTTCTTT.

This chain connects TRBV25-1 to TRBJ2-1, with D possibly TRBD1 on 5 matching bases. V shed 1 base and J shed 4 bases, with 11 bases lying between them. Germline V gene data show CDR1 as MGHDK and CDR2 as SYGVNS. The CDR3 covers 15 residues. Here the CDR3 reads CASSEWGGLYNEQFF. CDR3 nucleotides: TGTGCCAGCAGTGAATGGGGCGGCTTATACAATGAGCAGTTCTTC.

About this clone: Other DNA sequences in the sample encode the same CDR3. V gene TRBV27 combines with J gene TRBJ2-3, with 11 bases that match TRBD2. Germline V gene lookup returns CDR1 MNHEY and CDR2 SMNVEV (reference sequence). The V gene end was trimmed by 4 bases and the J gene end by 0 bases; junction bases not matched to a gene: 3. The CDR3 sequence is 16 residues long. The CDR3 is CASSSGLAASTDTQYF. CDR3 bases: TGTGCCAGCAGTTCGGGACTAGCGGCTAGCACAGATACGCAGTATTTT.

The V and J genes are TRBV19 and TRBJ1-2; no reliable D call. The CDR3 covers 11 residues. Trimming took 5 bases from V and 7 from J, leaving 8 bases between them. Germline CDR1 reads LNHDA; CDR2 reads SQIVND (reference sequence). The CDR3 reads CASSSGFGYTF. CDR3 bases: TGTGCCAGTAGTTCAGGTTTTGGCTACACCTTC.

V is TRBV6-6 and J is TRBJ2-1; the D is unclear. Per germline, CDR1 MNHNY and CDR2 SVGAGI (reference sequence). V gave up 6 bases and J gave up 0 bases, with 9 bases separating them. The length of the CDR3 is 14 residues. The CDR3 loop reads CASSFSSSYNEQFF. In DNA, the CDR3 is TGTGCCAGCAGCTTTTCGAGCTCCTACAATGAGCAGTTCTTC.

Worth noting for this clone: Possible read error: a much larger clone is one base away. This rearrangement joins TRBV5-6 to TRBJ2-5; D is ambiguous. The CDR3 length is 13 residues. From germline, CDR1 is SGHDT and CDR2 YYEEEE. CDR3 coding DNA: TGTGCCAGCAGCTTGTGGGCCCAAGGGACCCAGTACTTC. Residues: CASSLWAQGTQYF.

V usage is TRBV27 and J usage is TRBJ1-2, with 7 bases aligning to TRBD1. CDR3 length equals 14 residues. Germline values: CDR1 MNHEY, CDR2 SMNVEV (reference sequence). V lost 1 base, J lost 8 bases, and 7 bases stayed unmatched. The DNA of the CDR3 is TGTGCCAGCAGTTTATTCGGGACAGCTGGGGGCTACACCTTC. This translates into CASSLFGTAGGYTF.

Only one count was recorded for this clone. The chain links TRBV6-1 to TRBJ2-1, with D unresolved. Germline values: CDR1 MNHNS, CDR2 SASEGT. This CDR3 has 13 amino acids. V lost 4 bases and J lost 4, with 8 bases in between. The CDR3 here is CASSVWGYNEQFF. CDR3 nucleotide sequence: TGTGCCAGCAGTGTATGGGGATACAATGAGCAGTTCTTC.

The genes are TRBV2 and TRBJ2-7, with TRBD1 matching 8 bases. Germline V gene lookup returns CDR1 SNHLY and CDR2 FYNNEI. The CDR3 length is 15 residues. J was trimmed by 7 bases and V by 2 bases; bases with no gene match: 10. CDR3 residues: CASSETWTGIYEQYF. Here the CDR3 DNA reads TGTGCCAGCAGTGAAACCTGGACAGGGATTTATGAGCAGTACTTC.

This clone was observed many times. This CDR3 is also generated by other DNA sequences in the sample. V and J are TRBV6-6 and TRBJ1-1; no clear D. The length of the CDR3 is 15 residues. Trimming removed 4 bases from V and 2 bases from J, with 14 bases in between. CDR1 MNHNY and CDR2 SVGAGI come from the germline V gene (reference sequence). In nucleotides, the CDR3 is TGTGCCAGCAGTTCAACGCGGACGCCCAACACTGAAGCTTTCTTT. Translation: CASSSTRTPNTEAFF.

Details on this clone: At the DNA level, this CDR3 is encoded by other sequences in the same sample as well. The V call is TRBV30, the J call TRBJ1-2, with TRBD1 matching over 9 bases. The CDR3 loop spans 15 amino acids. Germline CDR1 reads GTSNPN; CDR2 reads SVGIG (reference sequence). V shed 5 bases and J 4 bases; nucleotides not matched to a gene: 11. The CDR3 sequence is CAWLAGQGLVYGYTF. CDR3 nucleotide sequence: TGTGCCTGGTTAGCGGGACAGGGCCTAGTCTATGGCTACACCTTC.

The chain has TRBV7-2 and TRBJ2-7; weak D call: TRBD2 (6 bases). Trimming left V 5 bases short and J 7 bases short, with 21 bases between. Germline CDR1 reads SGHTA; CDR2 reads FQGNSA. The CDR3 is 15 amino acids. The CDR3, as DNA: TGTGCCAGCAGCCCCCCTGGGGCGGGGTCCCCGGAGCAGTACTTC. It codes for CASSPPGAGSPEQYF.

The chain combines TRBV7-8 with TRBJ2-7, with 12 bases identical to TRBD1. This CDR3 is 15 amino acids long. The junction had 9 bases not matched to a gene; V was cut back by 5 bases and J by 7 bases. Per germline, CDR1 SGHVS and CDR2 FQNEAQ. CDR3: CASSQPGQGALEQYF. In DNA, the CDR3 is TGTGCCAGCAGCCAACCGGGACAGGGGGCGCTTGAGCAGTACTTC.

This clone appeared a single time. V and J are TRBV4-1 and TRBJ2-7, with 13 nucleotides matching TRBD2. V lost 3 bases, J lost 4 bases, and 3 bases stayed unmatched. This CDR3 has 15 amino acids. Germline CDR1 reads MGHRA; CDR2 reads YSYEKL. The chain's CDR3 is CASSHGLAGVYEQYF. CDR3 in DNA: TGCGCCAGCAGCCACGGACTAGCGGGAGTTTACGAGCAGTACTTC.

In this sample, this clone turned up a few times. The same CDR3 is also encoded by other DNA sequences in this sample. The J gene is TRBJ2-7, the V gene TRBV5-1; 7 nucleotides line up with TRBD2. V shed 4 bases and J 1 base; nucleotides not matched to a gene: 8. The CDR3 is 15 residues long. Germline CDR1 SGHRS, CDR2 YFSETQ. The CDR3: CASSPSASGSYEQYF. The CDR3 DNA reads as TGCGCCAGCAGCCCGTCGGCTAGCGGATCCTACGAGCAGTACTTC.

This chain's CDR3 is CASSPAAAGNHEQFF. CDR3 DNA: TGTGCCAGCAGTCCCGCAGCGGCGGGAAATCATGAGCAGTTCTTC. The rearrangement uses TRBV27 and TRBJ2-1, with D possibly TRBD2 on 6 matching bases. This CDR3 comprises 15 residues. Germline V gene lookup returns CDR1 MNHEY and CDR2 SMNVEV (reference sequence). The V end was cut by 5 bases, the J end by 8 bases, with 19 bases between.

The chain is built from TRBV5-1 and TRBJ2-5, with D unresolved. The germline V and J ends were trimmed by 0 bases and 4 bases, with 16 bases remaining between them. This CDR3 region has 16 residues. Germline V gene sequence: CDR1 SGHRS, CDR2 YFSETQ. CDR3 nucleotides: TGCGCCAGCAGCTTGGTACTTGGGATGACTGGAGAGACCCAGTACTTC. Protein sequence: CASSLVLGMTGETQYF.

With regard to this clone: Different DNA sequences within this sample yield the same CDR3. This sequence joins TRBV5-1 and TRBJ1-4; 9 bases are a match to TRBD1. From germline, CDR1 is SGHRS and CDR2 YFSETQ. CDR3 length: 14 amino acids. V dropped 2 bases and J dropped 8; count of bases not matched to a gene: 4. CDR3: CASSLQGAGEKLFF. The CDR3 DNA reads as TGCGCCAGCAGCTTACAGGGGGCCGGGGAAAAACTGTTTTTT.

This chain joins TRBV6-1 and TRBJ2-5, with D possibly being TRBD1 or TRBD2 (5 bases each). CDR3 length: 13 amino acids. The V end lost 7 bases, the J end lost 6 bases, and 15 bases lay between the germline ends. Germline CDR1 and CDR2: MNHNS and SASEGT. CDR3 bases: TGTGCCAGCACGATAGGGACGGTGAAGACCCAGTACTTC. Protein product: CASTIGTVKTQYF.